This TCR beta chain is from a study of neoadjuvant nivolumab and ipilimumab in lung cancer. The assay was immunoSEQ multiplex PCR, and TCRdb's table has in-frame clones only and misses some. The table has some 38,000 clones, 89% seen once. Trimming stripped 4 bases from V and 0 bases from J, with 8 bases between. Per germline, CDR1 MGHDK and CDR2 SYGVNS. This CDR3 comprises 14 residues. The TCR originated in an adult with non-small cell lung cancer. Material: peripheral blood, obtained before neoadjuvant nivolumab, alone or with ipilimumab. V gene TRBV25-1 combines with J gene TRBJ2-3; D call uncertain. CDR3 loop: CASSGEGSTDTQYF. In DNA, the CDR3 is TGTGCCAGCAGTGGCGAAGGGAGCACAGATACGCAGTATTTT.